Below, 12 T cell receptor beta chains from the same sample are listed, as sequenced in a study of blood T cell repertoires in COVID-19. Only in-frame clones appear in the TCRdb table, and some are missing; sequencing was by immunoSEQ multiplex PCR. The data hold about 200,000 clones, with around four fifths observed a single time. The sample comprised peripheral blood. These receptors originate from a man between 60 and 75 years old with COVID-19, enrolled during active disease.

This rearrangement joins TRBV2 to TRBJ1-2, with TRBD1 identical over 8 bases. After removal of 4 bases from V and 7 bases from J, the junction contained 8 bases not matched to a gene. Germline loops: CDR1 SNHLY, CDR2 FYNNEI. The CDR3 length is 14 residues. The CDR3 loop reads CASSGRDRLGGYTF. The DNA of the CDR3 is TGTGCCAGCAGTGGCCGGGACAGGCTCGGTGGCTACACCTTC.

The chain joins TRBV6-6 to TRBJ1-2, with 7 bases lining up with TRBD1. The V and J ends lost 5 bases and 2 bases, in that order; junction bases with no gene match: 5. CDR1 is MNHNY and CDR2 is SVGAGI in the germline V gene (reference sequence). There are 14 residues in the CDR3. The CDR3 DNA sequence: TGTGCCAGCAGTCGATCGACAGGGAACTATGGCTACACCTTC. Translation gives CASSRSTGNYGYTF.

This clone was picked up a small number of times. This chain uses TRBV5-5 with TRBJ1-2; D gene unclear. Deletions cut 3 bases from V and 4 bases from J, with 7 bases between. Looked up from germline, CDR1 is SGHKS and CDR2 is YYEKEE (reference sequence). The CDR3 extends over 12 amino acids. CDR3 sequence reads: CASSSEGYGYTF. The CDR3 coding sequence is TGTGCCAGCAGCTCAGAGGGCTATGGCTACACCTTC.

In nucleotides, the CDR3 is TGTGCCTGGAGTGAGGGGCTGTATAATTCACCCCTCCACTTT. Protein product: CAWSEGLYNSPLHF. The chain has TRBV30 and TRBJ1-6, with D possibly being TRBD1 (5 bases). The CDR3 spans 14 residues. Trimming removed 1 base at V and 4 bases at J, with 8 bases between. Germline loops: CDR1 GTSNPN, CDR2 SVGIG (reference sequence).

The V and J genes are TRBV5-6 and TRBJ1-4; TRBD1 matches 7 bases. V lost 1 base and J lost 8; bases outside the gene matches: 11. This CDR3 contains 16 residues. Germline V gene data show CDR1 as SGHDT and CDR2 as YYEEEE. As DNA, the CDR3 is TGTGCCAGCAGCTTGAATCGCGAGGGGGCGGGCGAAAAACTGTTTTTT. This encodes CASSLNREGAGEKLFF.

The V gene is TRBV19, the J gene TRBJ2-1; the D gene is possibly TRBD2 (5 bases). The CDR3 consists of 13 residues. Germline CDR1 and CDR2: LNHDA and SQIVND (reference sequence). With 3 bases removed from V and 4 bases from J, the gap between germline ends came to 7 bases. In nucleotides, the CDR3 is TGTGCCAGTAGTATCGGAGGATACAATGAGCAGTTCTTC. It yields the protein CASSIGGYNEQFF.

V is TRBV9 and J is TRBJ1-5, with D maybe TRBD1 (6 bases). This CDR3 has 15 residues. Germline CDR1 SGDLS, CDR2 YYNGEE. V was trimmed by 4 bases and J by 2 bases, leaving 13 bases between them. The CDR3 nucleotides are TGTGCCAGCAGCCCCCGGGCAGGGGGCAATCAGCCCCAGCATTTT. Translating gives CASSPRAGGNQPQHF.

The rearrangement links TRBV5-1 to TRBJ2-3; 9 bases fit TRBD1. J was trimmed by 2 bases and V by 2 bases; bases with no gene match: 6. The CDR3 extends over 16 amino acids. CDR1 SGHRS and CDR2 YFSETQ come from the germline V gene. Written as DNA, the CDR3 is TGCGCCAGCAGCTTTCGTACAGGGGGCGCCACAGATACGCAGTATTTT. Translation gives CASSFRTGGATDTQYF.

This chain uses TRBV4-1 with TRBJ2-1, with D perhaps TRBD2 (5 bases). CDR1 is MGHRA, CDR2 YSYEKL, per germline. V lost 1 base and J 7 bases, leaving 5 bases between the germline ends. The CDR3 sequence is 12 residues long. In nucleotides, the CDR3 is TGCGCCAGCAGCCAAGCGGGAAATGAGCAGTTCTTC. Its protein is CASSQAGNEQFF.

This rearrangement joins TRBV29-1 to TRBJ2-5; possibly TRBD1 for D (5 bases). The V gene's germline CDR1 is SQVTM and CDR2 ANQGSEA. The CDR3 runs 12 residues. V was clipped by 3 bases and J by 5 bases, with 10 bases between them. The CDR3 nucleotides read TGCAGCGTTGAGAAGGGGTTTGAGACCCAGTACTTC. Protein: CSVEKGFETQYF.

The chain combines TRBV7-3 with TRBJ2-7; TRBD2 matches at 7 bases. CDR3 length: 14 residues. V trimming: 5 bases; J trimming: 6 bases; junction bases outside the gene matches: 10. Germline V gene lookup returns CDR1 SGHTA and CDR2 FQGTGA. CDR3 region: CASSLVGGTAEQYF. As DNA, the CDR3 is TGTGCCAGCAGCCTCGTGGGGGGGACCGCCGAGCAGTACTTC.

This CDR3 reads CASSPGTGFLGELFF. The CDR3 DNA reads TGCGCCAGCAGCCCCGGGACAGGGTTTCTCGGGGAGCTGTTTTTT. The chain employs TRBV5-1 and TRBJ2-2, with 9 bases matching TRBD1. The CDR3 extends over 15 amino acids. The germline CDR1 and CDR2 sequences are SGHRS and YFSETQ. Trimming took 4 bases from V and 7 from J; bases not matched to a gene: 8.